This is a list of T cell receptor beta chains from one sample in a study of tumor-infiltrating lymphocytes in primary liver carcinoma. TCRdb called the multiplex PCR reads again in MiXCR, with one record for every CDR3 protein. The table lists tens of thousands of distinct CDR3 sequences, 60% to 80% of them singletons. Sequencing was done on a sample of liver tumor tissue from sampling region 4. Every receptor here comes from a man aged 35 to 55 with primary liver carcinoma and hepatitis B virus infection. Both conserved end residues are part of each CDR3. A D gene is named only where the DNA matches it firmly. Clone size is not always given. Where it is, it says once, few, many or a class for expanded clones.

D gene: .
clone size: .
V gene: TRBV11-2
J gene: TRBJ2-3
CDR3 protein: CASRQPGSNTQYF
CDR3 DNA: TGTGCCAGCAGACAACCCGGGTCGAATACGCAGTATTTT

D gene: .
clone size: .
V gene: TRBV4-1
J gene: TRBJ2-1
CDR3 protein: CASSLEAGVQGRNELLF
CDR3 DNA: TGCGCCAGCAGCCTAGAGGCGGGAGTACAGGGGAGGAATGAGCTGCTCTTC

D gene: .
clone size: many
V gene: TRBV21-1
J gene: TRBJ2-6
CDR3 protein: CASSNRVGANVLTF
CDR3 DNA: TGTGCCAGCAGCAACAGGGTTGGGGCCAACGTCCTGACTTTC

D gene: TRBD1
clone size: .
V gene: TRBV7-6
J gene: TRBJ2-7
CDR3 protein: CASSLGTGGFVGEQYF
CDR3 DNA: TGTGCCAGCAGCTTAGGGACAGGGGGCTTTGTGGGCGAGCAGTACTTC

D gene: .
clone size: .
V gene: TRBV6-4
J gene: TRBJ2-3
CDR3 protein: CVSSDSGLERDTQYF
CDR3 DNA: TGTGTCAGCAGTGACTCAGGGCTCGAGAGAGATACGCAGTATTTT

D gene: TRBD2
clone size: .
V gene: TRBV29-1
J gene: TRBJ2-1
CDR3 protein: CGASGSYNEQFF
CDR3 DNA: TGCGGCGCCAGCGGGAGTTACAATGAGCAGTTCTTC

D gene: .
clone size: .
V gene: TRBV24-1
J gene: TRBJ1-5
CDR3 protein: CATSSQGLSQPQHF
CDR3 DNA: TGTGCCACTAGTTCCCAGGGATTATCGCAGCCCCAGCATTTT

D gene: TRBD2
clone size: .
V gene: TRBV11-2
J gene: TRBJ2-1
CDR3 protein: CASGLDFGLAVGEQFF
CDR3 DNA: TGTGCCAGCGGCTTGGATTTCGGACTAGCCGTGGGTGAGCAGTTCTTC

D gene: TRBD1
clone size: .
V gene: TRBV10-3
J gene: TRBJ2-1
CDR3 protein: CAIRLGQGEGKQFF
CDR3 DNA: TGTGCCATCAGACTCGGACAGGGGGAAGGCAAGCAGTTCTTC

D gene: .
clone size: many
V gene: TRBV29-1
J gene: TRBJ2-3
CDR3 protein: CSVDYKGSGTDTQYF
CDR3 DNA: TGCAGCGTGGATTATAAGGGGTCTGGCACAGATACGCAGTATTTT

D gene: .
clone size: .
V gene: TRBV7-8
J gene: TRBJ2-7
CDR3 protein: CASSLKGPLSYEKYF
CDR3 DNA: TGTGCCAGCAGCTTAAAGGGACCGCTATCCTACGAGAAGTACTTC

D gene: .
clone size: once
V gene: TRBV29-1
J gene: TRBJ1-1
CDR3 protein: CSASEARNTQAFF
CDR3 DNA: TGCAGCGCATCGGAGGCGAGGAACACTCAAGCTTTCTTT

D gene: TRBD1
clone size: .
V gene: TRBV10-1
J gene: TRBJ1-5
CDR3 protein: CASSADRGWKNQSQHF
CDR3 DNA: TGCGCCAGCAGTGCGGACAGGGGATGGAAAAATCAGTCCCAGCATTTT

D gene: .
clone size: many
V gene: TRBV2
J gene: TRBJ2-5
CDR3 protein: CASSVLEGETQYF
CDR3 DNA: TGTGCCAGCAGTGTACTCGAGGGAGAGACCCAGTACTTC

D gene: TRBD1
clone size: .
V gene: TRBV11-1
J gene: TRBJ2-7
CDR3 protein: CASSPTDRDAYEQYF
CDR3 DNA: TGTGCCAGCAGTCCCACGGACAGGGACGCCTACGAACAGTACTTC

D gene: TRBD2
clone size: medium-sized
V gene: TRBV11-2
J gene: TRBJ2-3
CDR3 protein: CASSLTGSGRDTQYF
CDR3 DNA: TGTGCCAGCAGCTTAACCGGGAGCGGGAGAGATACGCAGTATTTT

D gene: .
clone size: .
V gene: TRBV7-9
J gene: TRBJ1-2
CDR3 protein: CASSLAPIGQGDGYTF
CDR3 DNA: TGTGCCAGCAGCTTAGCCCCTATAGGACAAGGGGATGGCTACACCTTC

D gene: .
clone size: .
V gene: TRBV25-1
J gene: TRBJ2-2
CDR3 protein: CASSEPGTDTGELFF
CDR3 DNA: TGTGCCAGCAGTGAACCGGGAACGGACACCGGGGAGCTGTTTTTT

D gene: .
clone size: few
V gene: TRBV7-2
J gene: TRBJ2-1
CDR3 protein: CASSLAPGAREQFF
CDR3 DNA: TGTGCCAGCAGCTTAGCCCCGGGAGCTAGGGAGCAGTTCTTC

D gene: .
clone size: .
V gene: TRBV11-2
J gene: TRBJ2-2
CDR3 protein: CASSPRTEPLNTRELFF
CDR3 DNA: TGTGCCAGCAGCCCCAGGACAGAGCCTCTGAACACCAGGGAGCTGTTTTTT

D gene: .
clone size: few
V gene: TRBV2
J gene: TRBJ1-1
CDR3 protein: CASTLVTEAFF
CDR3 DNA: TGTGCCAGCACCCTTGTCACTGAAGCTTTCTTT

D gene: .
clone size: .
V gene: TRBV5-6
J gene: TRBJ2-1
CDR3 protein: CASTSRAGKYNEQFF
CDR3 DNA: TGTGCCAGCACCTCGAGGGCGGGAAAGTACAATGAGCAGTTCTTC

D gene: .
clone size: .
V gene: TRBV6-5
J gene: TRBJ2-7
CDR3 protein: CASSQGGSYEEYF
CDR3 DNA: TGTGCCAGCAGCCAAGGGGGATCGTACGAGGAGTACTTC

D gene: .
clone size: .
V gene: TRBV4-1
J gene: TRBJ2-5
CDR3 protein: CTSSQELGKGETQYF
CDR3 DNA: TGCACTAGTAGCCAAGAATTAGGCAAGGGAGAGACCCAGTACTTC

D gene: TRBD2
clone size: .
V gene: TRBV29-1
J gene: TRBJ2-5
CDR3 protein: CSMTTGTSGSEETQYF
CDR3 DNA: TGCAGCATGACGACAGGGACTAGCGGGAGTGAAGAGACCCAGTACTTC

D gene: .
clone size: few
V gene: TRBV25-1
J gene: TRBJ1-6
CDR3 protein: CASRRGTDSPLHF
CDR3 DNA: TGTGCCAGCAGGAGGGGTACCGATTCACCCCTCCACTTT

D gene: .
clone size: once
V gene: TRBV12-3/TRBV12-4
J gene: TRBJ1-5
CDR3 protein: CASSLVADEPQLF
CDR3 DNA: TGTGCCAGCAGTTTAGTGGCAGACGAGCCCCAGCTTTTT